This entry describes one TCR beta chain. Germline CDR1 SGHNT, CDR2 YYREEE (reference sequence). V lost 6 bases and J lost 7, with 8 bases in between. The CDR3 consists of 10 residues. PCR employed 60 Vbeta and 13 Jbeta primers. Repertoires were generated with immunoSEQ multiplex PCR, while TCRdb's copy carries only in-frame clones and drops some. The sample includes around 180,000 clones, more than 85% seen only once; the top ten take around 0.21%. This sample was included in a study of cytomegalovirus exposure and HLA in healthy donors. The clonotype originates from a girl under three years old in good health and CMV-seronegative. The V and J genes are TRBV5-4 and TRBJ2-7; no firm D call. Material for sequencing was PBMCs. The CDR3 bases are TGTGCCAGCAACGTGAGTGAGCAGTACTTC. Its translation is CASNVSEQYF.